This T cell receptor beta chain was obtained from a study of T-cell reconstitution after alpha-beta-depleted transplantation in children. The TCRbeta library incorporated unique molecular identifiers. One entry per CDR3 protein results from TCRdb running MiXCR on the PCR reads. The table has about 360,000 distinct CDR3 sequences, roughly 14% seen once. Germline CDR1 MDHEN, CDR2 SYDVKM. The CDR3 extends over 13 amino acids. Trimming cost V 4 bases and J 1 base, with 7 bases left between them. This clonotype was detected only a few times. The TCR originated in a human donor who donated a stem cell graft to a child with Fanconi anemia. V gene TRBV28 combines with J gene TRBJ1-1; D is unclear. Sequenced material: PBMCs, taken from the stem cell graft. CDR3 bases: TGTGCCAGCAGTTCCTTTGGGAACACTGAAGCTTTCTTT. Its protein is CASSSFGNTEAFF.